Each of the 25 T cell receptor beta chains below was sequenced from the same sample in a study of blood T cell repertoires in COVID-19. Clones were read by immunoSEQ multiplex PCR, and TCRdb kept only the in-frame ones, dropping some. This table has more than 70,000 clones, around three quarters appearing once. Sequencing input: peripheral blood. These receptors were obtained from a woman aged 70-85 years with acute or convalescent COVID-19.

The V and J genes are TRBV2 and TRBJ1-6; 9 bases fit TRBD1. V was pared by 6 bases and J by 11 bases, with 8 bases of the junction left unmatched. The CDR3 spans 14 residues. Germline assignment: CDR1 SNHLY and CDR2 FYNNEI. CDR3 amino acids: CASSPGTGNPPLHF. In DNA, the CDR3 is TGTGCCAGCAGCCCCGGGACAGGGAATCCACCCCTCCACTTT.

This clone has only a few counts. The chain uses TRBV28 and TRBJ1-2, with D unresolved. CDR1 is MDHEN and CDR2 is SYDVKM in the germline V gene. CDR3 length: 13 amino acids. The V end was cut by 3 bases, the J end by 4 bases, with 9 bases between. The CDR3 reads CASSLQSPYGYTF. In DNA, the CDR3 is TGTGCCAGCAGTTTGCAGTCTCCCTATGGCTACACCTTC.

The V call is TRBV28, the J call TRBJ2-1; 8 bases align to TRBD2. This CDR3 is built from 16 residues. V lost 2 bases to trimming and J lost 9 bases; unmatched junction nucleotides: 12. Germline loops: CDR1 MDHEN, CDR2 SYDVKM. The DNA of the CDR3 is TGTGCCAGCAGTTTACCCCGATTAGCGGGGCCACTTGAGCAGTTCTTC. Its protein product is CASSLPRLAGPLEQFF.

This clone was observed a handful of times. The J gene is TRBJ2-6, the V gene TRBV4-3; tentatively, D is TRBD2 (5 bases). The CDR3 totals 16 residues. V dropped 0 bases and J dropped 2 bases, with 8 bases sitting between them. CDR1 and CDR2 (germline): LGHNA, YSLEER. The CDR3 region has the DNA TGCGCCAGCAGCCAAGATAGCGAGGCTGGGGCCAACGTCCTGACTTTC. Encoded protein: CASSQDSEAGANVLTF.

V and J are TRBV5-1 and TRBJ2-7, with D possibly TRBD1 on 6 matching bases. CDR3 length: 14 residues. The germline CDR1 and CDR2 sequences are SGHRS and YFSETQ. V was pared by 3 bases and J by 0 bases, with 10 bases between. The CDR3 bases are TGCGCCAGCAGCTCGACAGGTAACTCCTACGAGCAGTACTTC. Its protein is CASSSTGNSYEQYF.

The CDR3 DNA follows: TGTGCCACCAGCAGAGGGTTGGAGGGAGGTACAGATACGCAGTATTTT. This sequence encodes CATSRGLEGGTDTQYF. This chain links TRBV15 with TRBJ2-3; D might be TRBD2 (6 bases). Germline V gives CDR1 LNHNV, CDR2 YYDKDF (reference sequence). Trimming took 1 base from V and 3 from J, leaving 14 bases between them. CDR3 length: 16 amino acids.

The chain carries TRBV30 and TRBJ2-1; 11 bases line up with TRBD2. The CDR3 has 19 amino acids. CDR1 is GTSNPN and CDR2 is SVGIG in the germline V gene (reference sequence). The V and J ends lost 5 bases and 0 bases, in that order; junction bases with no gene match: 15. The CDR3 coding sequence is TGTGCCTGGGAAGGGGCTAGCGGGAGGACAACTACCTCCTACAATGAGCAGTTCTTC. Its protein product is CAWEGASGRTTTSYNEQFF.

This rearrangement joins TRBV11-2 to TRBJ2-6; 10 positions agree with TRBD2. Germline assignment: CDR1 SGHAT and CDR2 FQNNGV. The CDR3 covers 17 residues. Trimming cost V 2 bases and J 0 bases; bases outside gene matches: 1. The CDR3 loop is CASSLSGRGSGANVLTF. The CDR3 DNA reads TGTGCCAGCAGCTTAAGCGGGAGGGGCTCTGGGGCCAACGTCCTGACTTTC.

The V call is TRBV10-3, the J call TRBJ2-3; no reliable D call. The CDR3 totals 15 residues. Per germline, CDR1 ENHRY and CDR2 SYGVKD. Trimming shortened V by 3 bases and J by 2 bases, and 12 bases separated the two germline ends. CDR3 DNA: TGTGCCATCAGTGACCCCTGGCAGGTCACAGATACGCAGTATTTT. Amino acids: CAISDPWQVTDTQYF.

The CDR3: CASSRATSGTYNEQFF. The CDR3 nucleotides read TGTGCCAGCAGCCGCGCGACTAGCGGGACGTACAATGAGCAGTTCTTC. The chain employs TRBV4-2 and TRBJ2-1; 11 positions match TRBD2. Trimming at V came to 4 bases and at J to 4 bases, leaving 6 bases not matched to a gene. The CDR3 length is 16 residues. CDR1 and CDR2 from the germline V gene are LGHNA and YNFKEQ.

The genes are TRBV5-4 and TRBJ2-7, with D possibly TRBD1 on 5 matching bases. Trimming took off 2 bases at V and 5 bases at J, with 11 bases between the two ends. The CDR3 has 13 amino acids. Germline V gives CDR1 SGHNT, CDR2 YYREEE (reference sequence). CDR3 in amino acids: CASSLAGNHEQYF. The DNA for the CDR3 is TGTGCCAGCAGCTTAGCAGGGAACCACGAGCAGTACTTC. Supplemented by reference TRBV5-4 and TRBJ2-7, the full variable domain reads ETGVTQSPTHLIKTRGQQVTLRCSSQSGHNTVSWYQQALGQGPQFIFQYYREEENGRGNFPPRFSGLQFPNYSSELNVNALELDDSALYLCASSLAGNHEQYFGPGTRLTVT.

This rearrangement joins TRBV28 to TRBJ2-2, with TRBD2 matching 9 bases. The CDR3 is 18 amino acids. J lost 4 bases, V lost 3 bases, and 12 bases had no gene match. Per germline, CDR1 MDHEN and CDR2 SYDVKM. Here the CDR3 reads CASSFGSGGPSGTGELFF. The DNA for the CDR3 is TGTGCCAGCAGTTTCGGGAGCGGGGGGCCCTCGGGCACCGGGGAGCTGTTTTTT.

V gene TRBV5-1 combines with J gene TRBJ2-3, with D perhaps matching TRBD1 (6 bases). Trimming removed 0 bases at V and 0 bases at J, with 11 bases between. CDR1 and CDR2 (germline): SGHRS, YFSETQ. The CDR3 length is 16 residues. Written as DNA, the CDR3 is TGCGCCAGCAGCTTGGCAAGGGGGATAAGCACAGATACGCAGTATTTT. This encodes CASSLARGISTDTQYF.

The DNA for the CDR3 is TGTGCCAGCAGCTTCCGGGGGAACAATCAGCCCCAGCATTTT. It specifies CASSFRGNNQPQHF. This chain joins TRBV5-6 and TRBJ1-5, with D possibly matching TRBD1 (5 bases). The germline V and J ends were trimmed by 2 bases and 3 bases, with 9 bases remaining between them. Germline lookup yields CDR1 SGHDT and CDR2 YYEEEE. CDR3 length equals 14 residues.

The chain is built from TRBV2 and TRBJ1-1, with unresolved D. The CDR3 totals 11 residues. V lost 2 bases to trimming and J lost 6 bases, with 4 bases between them. Germline V gives CDR1 SNHLY, CDR2 FYNNEI. CDR3 sequence: CASSEFSEAFF. The CDR3 DNA reads as TGTGCCAGCAGTGAATTCTCTGAAGCTTTCTTT.

The chain carries TRBV19 and TRBJ1-5, with TRBD1 matching 9 bases. The CDR3 sequence is 17 residues long. J lost 8 bases, V lost 3 bases, and 14 bases had no gene match. Germline V gives CDR1 LNHDA, CDR2 SQIVND (reference sequence). For the CDR3, the DNA is TGTGCCAGTAGTATTCGCGGACAGGGGCTCACAACAAAGCCCCAGCATTTT. Amino acid sequence: CASSIRGQGLTTKPQHF.

This chain connects TRBV7-3 to TRBJ2-1; D possibly corresponds to TRBD2 (6 bases). V dropped 1 base and J dropped 7 bases, with 11 bases sitting between them. Germline loops: CDR1 SGHTA, CDR2 FQGTGA. The CDR3 is made up of 14 amino acids. CDR3 DNA sequence: TGTGCCAGCAGCTTAAGTGCGGGAAGGAATGAGCAGTTCTTC. Encoded protein: CASSLSAGRNEQFF.

The rearrangement uses TRBV11-2 and TRBJ2-2; 7 nucleotides line up with TRBD2. Germline lookup yields CDR1 SGHAT and CDR2 FQNNGV. Losses at the gene ends were 0 bases for V and 2 bases for J; bases not matched to a gene: 9. CDR3 length: 18 residues. The CDR3 loop reads CASSLDDWSGVNTGELFF. CDR3 bases: TGTGCCAGCAGCTTAGATGACTGGAGCGGGGTAAACACCGGGGAGCTGTTTTTT.

In its sample, this clone was seen once. The V gene is TRBV6-2 or TRBV6-3, the J gene TRBJ1-1, with 11 bases matching TRBD1. CDR1 MNHEY and CDR2 SVGEGT come from the germline V gene. The CDR3 consists of 15 residues. V gave up 5 bases and J gave up 8 bases; unmatched junction bases: 10. The CDR3, as DNA: TGTGCCAGCAGTGAGGCCGGGACAGGGGGAATAGAAGCTTTCTTT. It yields the protein CASSEAGTGGIEAFF.

This chain joins TRBV19 and TRBJ1-1; weak D call: TRBD1 (5 bases). Trimming took 4 bases from V and 5 from J, leaving 14 bases between them. Germline CDR1 reads LNHDA; CDR2 reads SQIVND (reference sequence). This CDR3 is built from 14 residues. The CDR3 region has the DNA TGTGCCAGTAGTAAGGTGGCCAGGGAAACTGAAGCTTTCTTT. Its protein product is CASSKVARETEAFF.

This chain connects TRBV2 to TRBJ2-7; weak D call: TRBD2 (5 bases). The length of the CDR3 is 16 residues. V was shortened by 5 bases and J by 1 base, with 18 bases between the two germline ends. From germline, CDR1 is SNHLY and CDR2 FYNNEI. CDR3 sequence reads: CASSPLSGRGSYEQYF. As DNA, the CDR3 is TGTGCCAGCAGTCCACTCAGCGGTCGAGGGTCCTACGAGCAGTACTTC.

The chain links TRBV5-6 to TRBJ1-2, with 8 bases that match TRBD1. This CDR3 contains 14 residues. The V gene end was trimmed by 6 bases and the J gene end by 4 bases; junction bases not matched to a gene: 8. In germline, CDR1 is SGHDT, CDR2 YYEEEE. The CDR3: CASTPTGGSYGYTF. The CDR3 nucleotides are TGTGCCAGCACCCCCACAGGGGGATCCTATGGCTACACCTTC.

This chain joins TRBV7-8 and TRBJ2-2; no clear D. V lost 1 base and J 9 bases, leaving 9 bases between the germline ends. In germline, CDR1 is SGHVS, CDR2 FQNEAQ. The CDR3 sequence is 13 residues long. The CDR3 region has the DNA TGTGCCAGCAGCTTAGAATGGGCCTGGGAGCTGTTTTTT. Its protein is CASSLEWAWELFF.

The V gene is TRBV19, the J gene TRBJ1-2; possibly TRBD1 for D (6 bases). Trimming took 11 bases from V and 2 from J, leaving 15 bases between them. CDR3 length: 13 amino acids. The germline V gene has CDR1 LNHDA and CDR2 SQIVND (reference sequence). CDR3 sequence: CACREQGNYGYTF. CDR3 bases: TGTGCCTGCAGGGAGCAGGGGAACTATGGCTACACCTTC.

The chain couples TRBV2 to TRBJ2-2; no clear D gene. The CDR3 totals 12 residues. Germline V CDR1 and CDR2: SNHLY, FYNNEI. The V and J ends lost 5 bases and 2 bases respectively, with 3 bases between them. CDR3 coding DNA: TGTGCCAGCAGTCCAAACACCGGGGAGCTGTTTTTT. Translated, it gives CASSPNTGELFF.